This TCR beta chain comes out of a study of OX40 agonist ivuxolimab in advanced cancers. This clone was seen once. Measured with immunoSEQ multiplex PCR; TCRdb has only the in-frame clones, and not every one. This table holds around 68,000 clones, about 88% found once. This specimen was CD4+ or CD8+ T cells sorted from blood, taken in a trial of the OX40 agonist ivuxolimab. The clonotype was recovered from an adult with an advanced solid tumor such as melanoma, head and neck, liver or kidney cancer.

Here the CDR3 reads CASSLGYEQYF. CDR3 nucleotides: TGTGCCAGCAGCCTTGGGTACGAGCAGTACTTC. The V call is TRBV6-6, the J call TRBJ2-7; no firm D call. From germline, CDR1 is MNHNY and CDR2 SVGAGI (reference sequence). V dropped 6 bases and J dropped 4 bases, with 7 bases sitting between them. CDR3 length: 11 amino acids.